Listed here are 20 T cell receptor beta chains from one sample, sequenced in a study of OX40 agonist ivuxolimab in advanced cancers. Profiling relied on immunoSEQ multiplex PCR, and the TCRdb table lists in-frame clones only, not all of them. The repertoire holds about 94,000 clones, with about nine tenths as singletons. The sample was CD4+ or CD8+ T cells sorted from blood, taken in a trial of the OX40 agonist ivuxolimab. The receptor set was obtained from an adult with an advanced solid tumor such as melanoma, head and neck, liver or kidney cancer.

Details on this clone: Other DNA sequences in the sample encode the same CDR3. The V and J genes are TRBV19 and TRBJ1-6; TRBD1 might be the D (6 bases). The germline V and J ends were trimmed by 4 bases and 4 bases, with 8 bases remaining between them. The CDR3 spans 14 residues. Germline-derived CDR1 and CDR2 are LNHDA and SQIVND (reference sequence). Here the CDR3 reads CASSTGQYNSPLHF. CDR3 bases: TGTGCCAGTAGTACTGGACAGTATAATTCACCCCTCCACTTT.

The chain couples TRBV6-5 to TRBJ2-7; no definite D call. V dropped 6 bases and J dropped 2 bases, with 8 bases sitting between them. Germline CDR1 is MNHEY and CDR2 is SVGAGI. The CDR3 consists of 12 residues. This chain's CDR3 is CASRHPAYEQYF. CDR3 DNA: TGTGCCAGCAGGCACCCCGCCTACGAGCAGTACTTC.

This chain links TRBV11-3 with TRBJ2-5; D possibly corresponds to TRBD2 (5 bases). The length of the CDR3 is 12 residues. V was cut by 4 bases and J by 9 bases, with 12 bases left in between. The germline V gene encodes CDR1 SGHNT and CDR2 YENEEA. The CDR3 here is CASSSDGAAQYF. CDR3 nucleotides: TGTGCCAGCAGCTCTGACGGAGCGGCCCAGTACTTC.

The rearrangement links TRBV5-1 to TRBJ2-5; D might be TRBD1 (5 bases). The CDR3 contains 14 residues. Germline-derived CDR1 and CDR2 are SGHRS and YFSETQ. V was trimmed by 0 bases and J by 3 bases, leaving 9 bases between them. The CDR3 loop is CASSLGQPKETQYF. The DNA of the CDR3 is TGCGCCAGCAGCTTGGGACAGCCAAAAGAGACCCAGTACTTC.

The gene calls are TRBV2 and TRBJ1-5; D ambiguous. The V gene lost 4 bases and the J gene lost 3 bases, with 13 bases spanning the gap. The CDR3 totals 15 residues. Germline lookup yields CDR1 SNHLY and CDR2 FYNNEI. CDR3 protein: CASSAQTAPNQPQHF. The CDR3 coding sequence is TGTGCCAGCAGTGCGCAGACGGCCCCCAATCAGCCCCAGCATTTT.

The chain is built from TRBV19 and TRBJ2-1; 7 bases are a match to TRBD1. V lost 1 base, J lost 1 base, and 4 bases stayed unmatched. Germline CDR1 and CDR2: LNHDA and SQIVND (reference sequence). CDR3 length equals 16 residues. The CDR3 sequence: CASSIGQGVSYNEQFF. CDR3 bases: TGTGCCAGTAGTATAGGTCAGGGGGTGTCCTACAATGAGCAGTTCTTC. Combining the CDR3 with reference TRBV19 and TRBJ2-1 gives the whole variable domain DGGITQSPKYLFRKEGQNVTLSCEQNLNHDAMYWYRQDPGQGLRLIYYSQIVNDFQKGDIAEGYSVSREKKESFPLTVTSAQKNPTAFYLCASSIGQGVSYNEQFFGPGTRLTVL.

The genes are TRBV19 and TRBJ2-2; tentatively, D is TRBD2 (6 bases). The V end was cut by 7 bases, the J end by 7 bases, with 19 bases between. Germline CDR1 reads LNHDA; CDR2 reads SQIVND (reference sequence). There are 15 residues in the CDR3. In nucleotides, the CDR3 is TGTGCCAGTACCGTGGGAGACCTGGGGGGCGGGGAGCTGTTTTTT. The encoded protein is CASTVGDLGGGELFF.

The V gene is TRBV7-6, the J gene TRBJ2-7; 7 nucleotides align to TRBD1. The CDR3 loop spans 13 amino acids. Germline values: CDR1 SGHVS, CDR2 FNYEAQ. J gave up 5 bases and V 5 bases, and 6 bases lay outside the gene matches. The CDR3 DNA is TGTGCCAGCAGCGCTGGACAGGCCAACGAGCAGTACTTC. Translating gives CASSAGQANEQYF.

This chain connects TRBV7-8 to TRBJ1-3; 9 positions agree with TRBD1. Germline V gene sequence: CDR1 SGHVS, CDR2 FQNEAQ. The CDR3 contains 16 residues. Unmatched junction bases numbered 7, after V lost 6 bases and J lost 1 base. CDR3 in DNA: TGTGCCAGCAGTATCCGGGACAGGGTTTCTGGAAACACCATATATTTT. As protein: CASSIRDRVSGNTIYF.

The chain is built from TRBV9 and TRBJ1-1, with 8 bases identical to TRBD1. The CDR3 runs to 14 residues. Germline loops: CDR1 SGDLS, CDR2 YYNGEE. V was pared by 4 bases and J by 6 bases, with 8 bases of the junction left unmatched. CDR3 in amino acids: CASSPGTGNAEAFF. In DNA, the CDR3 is TGTGCCAGCAGCCCCGGGACAGGCAACGCTGAAGCTTTCTTT.

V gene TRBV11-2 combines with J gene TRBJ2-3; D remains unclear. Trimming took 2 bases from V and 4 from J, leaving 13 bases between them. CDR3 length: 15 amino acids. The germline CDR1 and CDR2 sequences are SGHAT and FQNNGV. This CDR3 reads CASSLFRSRADTQYF. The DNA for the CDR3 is TGTGCCAGCAGCTTATTTCGCAGTCGGGCAGATACGCAGTATTTT.

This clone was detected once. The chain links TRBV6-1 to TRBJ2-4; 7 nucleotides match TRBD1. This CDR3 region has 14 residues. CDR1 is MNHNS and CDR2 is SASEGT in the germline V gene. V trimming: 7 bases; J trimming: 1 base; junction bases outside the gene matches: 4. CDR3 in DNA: TGTGCCAGCATAAAGGACAGGGCCAAAAACATTCAGTACTTC. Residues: CASIKDRAKNIQYF.

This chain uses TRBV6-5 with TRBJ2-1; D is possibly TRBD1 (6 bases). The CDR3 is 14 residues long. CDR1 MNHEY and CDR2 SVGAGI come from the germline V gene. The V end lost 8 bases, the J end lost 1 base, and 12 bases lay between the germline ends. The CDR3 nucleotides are TGTGCCAGCGGTGTCAGGGGATCCTACAATGAGCAGTTCTTC. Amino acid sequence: CASGVRGSYNEQFF.

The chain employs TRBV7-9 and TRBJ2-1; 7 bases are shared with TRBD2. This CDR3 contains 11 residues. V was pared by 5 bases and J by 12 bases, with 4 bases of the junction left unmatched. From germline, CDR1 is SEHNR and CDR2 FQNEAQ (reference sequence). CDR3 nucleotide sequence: TGTGCCAGCAGCGCGAGCGGGGCGCAGTTCTTC. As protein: CASSASGAQFF.

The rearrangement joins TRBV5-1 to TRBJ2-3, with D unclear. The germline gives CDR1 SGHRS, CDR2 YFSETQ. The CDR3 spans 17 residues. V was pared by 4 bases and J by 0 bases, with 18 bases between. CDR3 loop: CASSARPRTTSTDTQYF. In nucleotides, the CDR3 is TGCGCCAGCAGCGCCCGCCCGCGGACCACAAGCACAGATACGCAGTATTTT.

CDR3 sequence: CASSLYVSVVGNQPQHF. As DNA, the CDR3 is TGTGCCAGCAGCTTATATGTATCTGTGGTCGGCAATCAGCCCCAGCATTTT. The chain is built from TRBV7-6 and TRBJ1-5; no clear D. The CDR3 loop spans 17 amino acids. The germline V gene has CDR1 SGHVS and CDR2 FNYEAQ. Trimming pared 2 bases from V and 2 bases from J, leaving 16 bases between.

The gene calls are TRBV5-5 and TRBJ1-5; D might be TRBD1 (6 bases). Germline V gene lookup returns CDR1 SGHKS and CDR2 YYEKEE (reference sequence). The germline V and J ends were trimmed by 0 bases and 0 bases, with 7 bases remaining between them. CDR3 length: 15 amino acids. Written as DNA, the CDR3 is TGTGCCAGCAGCTTGGCGGACAGTAGCAATCAGCCCCAGCATTTT. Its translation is CASSLADSSNQPQHF.

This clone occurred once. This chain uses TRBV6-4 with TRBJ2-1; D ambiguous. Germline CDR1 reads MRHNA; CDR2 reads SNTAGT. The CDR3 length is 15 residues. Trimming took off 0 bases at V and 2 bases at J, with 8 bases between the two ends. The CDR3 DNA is TGTGCCAGCAGTGACTCAGGGTTCCCCTACAATGAGCAGTTCTTC. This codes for CASSDSGFPYNEQFF.

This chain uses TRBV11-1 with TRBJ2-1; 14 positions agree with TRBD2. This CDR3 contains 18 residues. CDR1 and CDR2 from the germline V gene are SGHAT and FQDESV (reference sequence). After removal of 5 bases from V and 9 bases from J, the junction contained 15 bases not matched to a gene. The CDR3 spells CASSPGTSGGGKRGEQFF. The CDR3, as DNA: TGTGCCAGCAGCCCGGGGACTAGCGGGGGTGGAAAGAGGGGTGAGCAGTTCTTC.

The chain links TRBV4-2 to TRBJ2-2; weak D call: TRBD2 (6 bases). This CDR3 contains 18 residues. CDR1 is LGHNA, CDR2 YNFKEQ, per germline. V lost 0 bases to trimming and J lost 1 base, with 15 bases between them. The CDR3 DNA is TGTGCCAGCAGCCAAGATCGCCCTGAGGGAGGGAACACCGGGGAGCTGTTTTTT. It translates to CASSQDRPEGGNTGELFF.